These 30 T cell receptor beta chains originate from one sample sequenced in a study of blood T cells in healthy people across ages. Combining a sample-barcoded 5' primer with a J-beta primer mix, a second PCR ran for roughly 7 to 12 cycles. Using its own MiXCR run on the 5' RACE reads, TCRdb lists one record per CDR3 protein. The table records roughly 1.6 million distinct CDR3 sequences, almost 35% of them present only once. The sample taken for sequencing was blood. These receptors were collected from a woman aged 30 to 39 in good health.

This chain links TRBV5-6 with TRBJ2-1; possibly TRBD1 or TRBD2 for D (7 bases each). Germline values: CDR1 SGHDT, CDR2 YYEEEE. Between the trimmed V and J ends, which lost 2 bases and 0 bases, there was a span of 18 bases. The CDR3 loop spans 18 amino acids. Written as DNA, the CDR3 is TGTGCCAGCAGCTTCCCACAGGGGAGCGGGACCTCCTACAATGAGCAGTTCTTC. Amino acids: CASSFPQGSGTSYNEQFF.

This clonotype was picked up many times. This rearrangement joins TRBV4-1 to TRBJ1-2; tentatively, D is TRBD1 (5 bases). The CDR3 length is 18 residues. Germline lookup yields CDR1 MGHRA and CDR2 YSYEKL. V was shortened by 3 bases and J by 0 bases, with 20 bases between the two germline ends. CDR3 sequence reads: CASSHPGGALGANYGYTF. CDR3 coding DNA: TGCGCCAGCAGCCACCCCGGGGGAGCCCTAGGAGCTAACTATGGCTACACCTTC.

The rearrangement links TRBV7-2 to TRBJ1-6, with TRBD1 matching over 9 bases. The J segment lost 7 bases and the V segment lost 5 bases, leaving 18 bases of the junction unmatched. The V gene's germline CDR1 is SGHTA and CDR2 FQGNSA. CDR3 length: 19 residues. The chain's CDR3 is CASSGETTGGRVRNSPLHF. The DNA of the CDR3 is TGTGCCAGCAGCGGGGAGACGACAGGGGGAAGGGTACGCAATTCACCCCTCCACTTT.

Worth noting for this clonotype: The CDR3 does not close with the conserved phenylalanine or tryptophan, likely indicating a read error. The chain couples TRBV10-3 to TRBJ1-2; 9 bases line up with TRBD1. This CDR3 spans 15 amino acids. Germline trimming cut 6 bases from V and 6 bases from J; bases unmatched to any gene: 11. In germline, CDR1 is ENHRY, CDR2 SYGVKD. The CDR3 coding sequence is TGTGCCATCAGAGCGACAGGGGGAGGTGGTGATGGCTACACCGTC. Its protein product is CAIRATGGGGDGYTV.

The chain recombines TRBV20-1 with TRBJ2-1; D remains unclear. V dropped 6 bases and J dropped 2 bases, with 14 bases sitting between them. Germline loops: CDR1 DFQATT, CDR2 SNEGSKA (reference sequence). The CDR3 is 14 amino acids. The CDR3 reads CSAIPGSPYNEQFF. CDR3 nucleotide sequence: TGCAGTGCCATCCCAGGATCGCCCTACAATGAGCAGTTCTTC.

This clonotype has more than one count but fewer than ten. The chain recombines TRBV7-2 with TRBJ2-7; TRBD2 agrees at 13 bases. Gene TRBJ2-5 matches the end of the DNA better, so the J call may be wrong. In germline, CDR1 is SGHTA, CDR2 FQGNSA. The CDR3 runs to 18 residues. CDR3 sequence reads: CASSPGRTSGSWGETQYF. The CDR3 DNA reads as TGTGCCAGCAGCCCCGGGAGGACTAGCGGGAGCTGGGGGGAGACCCAGTACTTC.

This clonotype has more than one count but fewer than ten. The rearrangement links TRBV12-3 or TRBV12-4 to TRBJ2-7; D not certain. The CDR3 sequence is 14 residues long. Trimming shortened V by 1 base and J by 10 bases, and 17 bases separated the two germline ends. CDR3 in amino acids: CASSLEVKQLRQYF. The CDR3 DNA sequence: TGTGCCAGCAGTTTAGAGGTTAAGCAGTTGCGTCAGTACTTC.

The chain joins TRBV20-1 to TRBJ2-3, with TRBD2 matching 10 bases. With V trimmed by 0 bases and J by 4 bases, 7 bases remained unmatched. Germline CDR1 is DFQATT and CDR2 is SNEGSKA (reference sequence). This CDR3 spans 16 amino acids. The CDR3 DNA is TGCAGTGCTAGAGATTCGGGGACTAGCGATCCAGATACGCAGTATTTT. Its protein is CSARDSGTSDPDTQYF.

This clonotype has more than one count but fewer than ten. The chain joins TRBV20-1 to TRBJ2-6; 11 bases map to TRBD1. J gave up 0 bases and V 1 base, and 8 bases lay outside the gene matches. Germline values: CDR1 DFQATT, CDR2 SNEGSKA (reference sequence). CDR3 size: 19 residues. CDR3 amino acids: CSARGSRGTGGSGANVLTF. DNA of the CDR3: TGCAGTGCTAGAGGCTCGAGAGGGACAGGGGGCTCTGGGGCCAACGTCCTGACTTTC.

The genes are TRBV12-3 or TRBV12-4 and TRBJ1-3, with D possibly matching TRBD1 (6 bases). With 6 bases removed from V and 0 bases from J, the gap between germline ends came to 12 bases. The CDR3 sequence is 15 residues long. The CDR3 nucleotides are TGTGCCAGCAGCTCCGGACAGTCCTCTGGAAACACCATATATTTT. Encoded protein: CASSSGQSSGNTIYF.

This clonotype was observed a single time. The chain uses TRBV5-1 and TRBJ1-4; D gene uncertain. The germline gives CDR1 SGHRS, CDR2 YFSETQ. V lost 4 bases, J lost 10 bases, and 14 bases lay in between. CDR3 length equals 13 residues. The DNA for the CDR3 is TGCGCCAGCAGCCGGGCCGACGATGGAAAACTGTTTTTT. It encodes CASSRADDGKLFF.

CDR3 in amino acids: CASSRVAGAANQPQHF. Written as DNA, the CDR3 is TGTGCCAGCAGCCGCGTCGCGGGGGCCGCGAATCAGCCCCAGCATTTT. The chain has TRBV7-2 and TRBJ1-5; a weak D match, TRBD1 (6 bases). This CDR3 comprises 16 residues. Per germline, CDR1 SGHTA and CDR2 FQGNSA. V gave up 5 bases and J gave up 4 bases, with 18 bases separating them.

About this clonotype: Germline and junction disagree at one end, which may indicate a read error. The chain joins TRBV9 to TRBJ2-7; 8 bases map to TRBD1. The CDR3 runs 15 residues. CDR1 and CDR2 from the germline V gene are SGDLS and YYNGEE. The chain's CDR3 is CASSSGQGVIYEQYF. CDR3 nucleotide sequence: TGCGCCAGCAGCAGCGGACAGGGCGTTATCTACGAGCAGTACTTC.

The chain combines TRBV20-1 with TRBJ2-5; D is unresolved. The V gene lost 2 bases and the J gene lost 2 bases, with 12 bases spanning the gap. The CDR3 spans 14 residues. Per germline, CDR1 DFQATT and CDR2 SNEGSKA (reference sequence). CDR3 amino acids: CSARLSTNQETQYF. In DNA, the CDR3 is TGCAGTGCTAGACTCAGCACTAATCAAGAGACCCAGTACTTC.

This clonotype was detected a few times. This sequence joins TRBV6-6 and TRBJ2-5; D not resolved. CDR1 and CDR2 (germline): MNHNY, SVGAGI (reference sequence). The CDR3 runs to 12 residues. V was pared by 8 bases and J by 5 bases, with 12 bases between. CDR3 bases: TGTGCCAGCGGACCACAGAAGGAGACCCAGTACTTC. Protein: CASGPQKETQYF.

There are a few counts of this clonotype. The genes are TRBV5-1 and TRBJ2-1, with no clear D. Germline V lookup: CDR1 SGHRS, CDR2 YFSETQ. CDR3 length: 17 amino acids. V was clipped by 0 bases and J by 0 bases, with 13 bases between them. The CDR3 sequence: CASSLEPGFSSYNEQFF. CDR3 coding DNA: TGCGCCAGCAGCTTGGAACCCGGATTTAGCTCCTACAATGAGCAGTTCTTC.

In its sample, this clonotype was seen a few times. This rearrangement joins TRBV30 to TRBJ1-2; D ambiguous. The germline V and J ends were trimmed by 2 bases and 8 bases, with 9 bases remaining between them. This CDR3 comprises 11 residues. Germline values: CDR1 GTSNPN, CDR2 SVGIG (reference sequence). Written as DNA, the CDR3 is TGTGCCTGGAGTCCAGGCTTCGGCTACACCTTC. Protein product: CAWSPGFGYTF.

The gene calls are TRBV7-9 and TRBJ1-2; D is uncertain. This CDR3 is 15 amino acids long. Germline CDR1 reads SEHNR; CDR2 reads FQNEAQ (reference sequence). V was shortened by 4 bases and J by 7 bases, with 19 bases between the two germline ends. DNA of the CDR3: TGTGCCAGCAGCTCCTCCGGGTTCCAGTCCGCTGGCTACACCTTC. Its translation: CASSSSGFQSAGYTF.

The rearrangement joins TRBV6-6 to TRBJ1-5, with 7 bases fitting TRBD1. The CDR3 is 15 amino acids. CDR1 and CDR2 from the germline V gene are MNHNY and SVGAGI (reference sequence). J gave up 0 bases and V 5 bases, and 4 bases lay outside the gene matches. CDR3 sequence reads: CASSRQGNSNQPQHF. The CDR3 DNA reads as TGTGCCAGCAGTAGACAGGGAAATAGCAATCAGCCCCAGCATTTT.

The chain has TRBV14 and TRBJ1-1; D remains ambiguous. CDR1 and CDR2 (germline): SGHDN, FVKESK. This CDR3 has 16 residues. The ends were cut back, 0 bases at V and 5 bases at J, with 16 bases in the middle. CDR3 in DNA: TGTGCCAGCAGCCAAGAGGTCCCCCTCGTTGGGACTGAAGCTTTCTTT. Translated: CASSQEVPLVGTEAFF. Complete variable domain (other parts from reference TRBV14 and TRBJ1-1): EAGVTQFPSHSVIEKGQTVTLRCDPISGHDNLYWYRRVMGKEIKFLLHFVKESKQDESGMPNNRFLAERTGGTYSTLKVQPAELEDSGVYFCASSQEVPLVGTEAFFGQGTRLTVV.

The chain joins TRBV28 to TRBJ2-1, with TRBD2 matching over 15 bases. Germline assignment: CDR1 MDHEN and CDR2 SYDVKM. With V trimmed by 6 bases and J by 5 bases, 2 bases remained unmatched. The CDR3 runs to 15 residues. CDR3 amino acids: CASRGLAGGNNEQFF. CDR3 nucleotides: TGTGCCAGCAGGGGACTAGCGGGAGGTAACAATGAGCAGTTCTTC.

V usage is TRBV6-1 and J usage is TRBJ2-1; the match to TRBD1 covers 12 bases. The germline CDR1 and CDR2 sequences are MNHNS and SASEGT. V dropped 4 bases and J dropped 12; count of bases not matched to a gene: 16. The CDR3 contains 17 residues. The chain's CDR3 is CASSGGTGGSLFRGQFF. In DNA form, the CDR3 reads TGTGCCAGCAGTGGTGGGACAGGGGGCTCTTTGTTTCGTGGGCAGTTCTTC.

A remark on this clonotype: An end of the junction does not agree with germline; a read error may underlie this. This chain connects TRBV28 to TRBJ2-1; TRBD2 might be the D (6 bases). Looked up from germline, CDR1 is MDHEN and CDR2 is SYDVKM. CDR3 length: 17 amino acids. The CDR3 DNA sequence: TGTGCCAGCAGCACTCCCGAGGAGCGGGTGGCAGGCAATGAGCGGTTCTTC. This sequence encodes CASSTPEERVAGNERFF. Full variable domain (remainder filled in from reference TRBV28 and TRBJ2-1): DVKVTQSSRYLVKRTGEKVFLECVQDMDHENMFWYRQDPGLGLRLIYFSYDVKMKEKGDIPEGYSVSREKKERFSLILESASTNQTSMYLCASSTPEERVAGNERFFGPGTRLTVL.

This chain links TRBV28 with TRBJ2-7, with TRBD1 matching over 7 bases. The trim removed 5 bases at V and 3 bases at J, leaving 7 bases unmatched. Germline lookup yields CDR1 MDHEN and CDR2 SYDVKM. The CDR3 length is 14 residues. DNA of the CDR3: TGTGCCAGCAGTGCCCCCGGGACAGTCTACGAGCAGTACTTC. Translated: CASSAPGTVYEQYF.

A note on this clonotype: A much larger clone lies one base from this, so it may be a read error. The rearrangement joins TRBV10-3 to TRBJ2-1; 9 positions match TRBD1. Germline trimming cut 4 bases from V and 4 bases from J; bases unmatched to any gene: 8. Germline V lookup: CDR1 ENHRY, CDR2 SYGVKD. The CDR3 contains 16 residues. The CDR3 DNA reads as TGTGCCATCAGTGGAGGGGGGACAGGGTGGTACAATGAGCAGTTCTTC. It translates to CAISGGGTGWYNEQFF.

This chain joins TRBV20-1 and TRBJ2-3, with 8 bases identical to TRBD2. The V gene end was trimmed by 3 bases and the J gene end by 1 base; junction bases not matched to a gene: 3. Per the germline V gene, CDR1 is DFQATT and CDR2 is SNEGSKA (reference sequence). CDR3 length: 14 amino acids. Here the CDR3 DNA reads TGCAGTGCTAGCGGGAGGGGCCGCACAGATACGCAGTATTTT. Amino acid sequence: CSASGRGRTDTQYF.

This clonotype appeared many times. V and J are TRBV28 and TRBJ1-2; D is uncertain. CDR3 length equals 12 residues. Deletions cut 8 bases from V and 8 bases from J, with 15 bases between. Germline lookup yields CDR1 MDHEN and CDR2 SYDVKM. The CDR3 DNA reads TGTGCCAGCTTTATGAGTGCGAAGGGCTACACCTTC. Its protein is CASFMSAKGYTF.

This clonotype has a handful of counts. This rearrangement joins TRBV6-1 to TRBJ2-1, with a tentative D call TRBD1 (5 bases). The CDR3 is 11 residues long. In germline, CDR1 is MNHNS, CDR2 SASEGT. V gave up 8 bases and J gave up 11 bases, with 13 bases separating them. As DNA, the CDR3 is TGTGCCAGCCCCCAGGGCTTTCAGCAGTTCTTC. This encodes CASPQGFQQFF.

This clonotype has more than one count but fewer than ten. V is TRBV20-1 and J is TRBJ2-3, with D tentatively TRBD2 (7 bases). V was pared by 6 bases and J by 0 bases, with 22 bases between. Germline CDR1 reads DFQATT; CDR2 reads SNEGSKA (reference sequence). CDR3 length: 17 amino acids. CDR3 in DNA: TGCAGTGCAGAAAAGGCCGGGGGGCACTTAAGCACAGATACGCAGTATTTT. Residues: CSAEKAGGHLSTDTQYF.

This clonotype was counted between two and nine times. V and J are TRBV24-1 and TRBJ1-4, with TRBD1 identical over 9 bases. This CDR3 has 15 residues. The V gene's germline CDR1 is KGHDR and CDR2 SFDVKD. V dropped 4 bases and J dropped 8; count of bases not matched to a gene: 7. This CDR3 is CATSESGTGMEKLFF. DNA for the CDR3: TGTGCCACCAGTGAATCCGGGACAGGGATGGAAAAACTGTTTTTT.